Given below is one T cell receptor (beta chain) in context. The antigen is undetermined. This record belongs to a study of OX40 agonist ivuxolimab in advanced cancers. Across the study: While on treatment, patients had intravenous ivuxolimab at 0.01 to 10 mg/kg every 2 weeks. In three patients, partial responses were observed, one with hepatocellular carcinoma and two with cutaneous melanoma.

Study-level points and caveats: Antigen specificity of clonally expanded peripheral T cells was not established.

V lost 3 bases and J 0 bases, leaving 6 bases between the germline ends. This CDR3 spans 13 amino acids. CDR1 and CDR2 (germline): SGHTA, FQGTGA. Repertoires were generated with immunoSEQ multiplex PCR, while TCRdb's copy carries only in-frame clones and drops some. The sample holds roughly 90,000 clones, about 90% seen once. The chain employs TRBV7-3 and TRBJ2-7; D ambiguous. This material consisted of CD4+ or CD8+ T cells sorted from blood, taken in a trial of the OX40 agonist ivuxolimab. The sequence came from an adult with an advanced solid tumor such as melanoma, head and neck, liver or kidney cancer. The CDR3 loop reads CASSLTDSYEQYF. CDR3 in DNA: TGTGCCAGCAGCTTGACGGACTCCTACGAGCAGTACTTC. The full variable domain, its missing parts supplied by reference TRBV7-3 and TRBJ2-7, is GAGVSQTPSNKVTEKGKYVELRCDPISGHTALYWYRQSLGQGPEFLIYFQGTGAADDSGLPNDRFFAVRPEGSVSTLKIQRTERGDSAVYLCASSLTDSYEQYFGPGTRLTVT.